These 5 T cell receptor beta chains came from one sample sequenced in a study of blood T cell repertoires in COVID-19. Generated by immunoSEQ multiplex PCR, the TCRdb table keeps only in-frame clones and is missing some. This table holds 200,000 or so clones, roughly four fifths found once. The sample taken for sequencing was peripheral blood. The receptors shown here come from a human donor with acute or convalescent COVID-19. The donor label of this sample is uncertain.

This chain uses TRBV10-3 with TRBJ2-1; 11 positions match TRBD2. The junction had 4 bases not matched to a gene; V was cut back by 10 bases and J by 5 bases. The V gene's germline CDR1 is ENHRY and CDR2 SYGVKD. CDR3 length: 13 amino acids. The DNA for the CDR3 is TGTGCCAGCCGACTAGCGGGAAACAATGAGCAGTTCTTC. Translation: CASRLAGNNEQFF.

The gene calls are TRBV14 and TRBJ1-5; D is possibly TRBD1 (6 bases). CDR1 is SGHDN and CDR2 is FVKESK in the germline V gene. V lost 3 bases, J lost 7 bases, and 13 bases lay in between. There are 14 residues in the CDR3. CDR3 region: CASSQAGARQPQHF. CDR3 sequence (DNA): TGTGCCAGCAGCCAGGCAGGGGCGAGGCAGCCCCAGCATTTT. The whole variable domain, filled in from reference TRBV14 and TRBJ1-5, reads EAGVTQFPSHSVIEKGQTVTLRCDPISGHDNLYWYRRVMGKEIKFLLHFVKESKQDESGMPNNRFLAERTGGTYSTLKVQPAELEDSGVYFCASSQAGARQPQHFGDGTRLSIL.

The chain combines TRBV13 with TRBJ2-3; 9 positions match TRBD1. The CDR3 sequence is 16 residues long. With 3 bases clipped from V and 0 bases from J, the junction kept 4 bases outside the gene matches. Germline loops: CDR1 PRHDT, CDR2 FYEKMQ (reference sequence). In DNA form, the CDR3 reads TGTGCCAGCAGCTTTCGGACAGGGGCCAGCACAGATACGCAGTATTTT. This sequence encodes CASSFRTGASTDTQYF.

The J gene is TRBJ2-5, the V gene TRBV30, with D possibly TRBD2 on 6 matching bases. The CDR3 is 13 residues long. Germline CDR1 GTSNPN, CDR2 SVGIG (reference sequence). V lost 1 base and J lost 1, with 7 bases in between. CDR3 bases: TGTGCCTGGAGTGCGGGACTCCAAGAGACCCAGTACTTC. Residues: CAWSAGLQETQYF.

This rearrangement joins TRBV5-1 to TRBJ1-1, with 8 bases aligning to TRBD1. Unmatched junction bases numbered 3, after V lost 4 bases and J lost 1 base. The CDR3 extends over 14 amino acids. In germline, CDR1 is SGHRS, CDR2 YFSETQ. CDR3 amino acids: CASSAQGGNTEAFF. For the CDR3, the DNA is TGCGCCAGCAGCGCACAGGGGGGGAACACTGAAGCTTTCTTT. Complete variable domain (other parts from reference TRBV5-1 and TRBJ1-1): KAGVTQTPRYLIKTRGQQVTLSCSPISGHRSVSWYQQTPGQGLQFLFEYFSETQRNKGNFPGRFSGRQFSNSRSEMNVSTLELGDSALYLCASSAQGGNTEAFFGQGTRLTVV.